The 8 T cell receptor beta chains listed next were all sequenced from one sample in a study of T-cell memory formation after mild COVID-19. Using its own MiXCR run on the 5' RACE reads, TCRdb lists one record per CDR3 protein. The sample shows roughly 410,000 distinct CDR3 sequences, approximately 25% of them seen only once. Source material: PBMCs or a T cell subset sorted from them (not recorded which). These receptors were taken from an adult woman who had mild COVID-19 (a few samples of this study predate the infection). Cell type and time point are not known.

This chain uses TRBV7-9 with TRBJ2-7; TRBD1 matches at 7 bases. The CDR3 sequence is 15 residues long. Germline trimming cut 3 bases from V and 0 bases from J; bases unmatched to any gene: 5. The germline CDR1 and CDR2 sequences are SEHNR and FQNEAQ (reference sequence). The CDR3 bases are TGTGCCAGCAGCTTCAGGGACAGCTTCTCCTACGAGCAGTACTTC. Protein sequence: CASSFRDSFSYEQYF.

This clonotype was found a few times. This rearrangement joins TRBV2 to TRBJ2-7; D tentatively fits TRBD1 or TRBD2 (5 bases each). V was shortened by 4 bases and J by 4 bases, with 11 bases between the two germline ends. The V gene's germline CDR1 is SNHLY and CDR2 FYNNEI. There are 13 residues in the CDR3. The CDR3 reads CASSAGTEYEQYF. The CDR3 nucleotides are TGTGCCAGCAGTGCAGGGACGGAGTACGAGCAGTACTTC. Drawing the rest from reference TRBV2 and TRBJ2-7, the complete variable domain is EPEVTQTPSHQVTQMGQEVILRCVPISNHLYFYWYRQILGQKVEFLVSFYNNEISEKSEIFDDQFSVERPDGSNFTLKIRSTKLEDSAMYFCASSAGTEYEQYFGPGTRLTVT.

DNA of the CDR3: TGCGCCAGCAGCTTGGGCGGGACAGAGAACTATGGCTACACCTTC. Protein: CASSLGGTENYGYTF. The V call is TRBV5-1, the J call TRBJ1-2; 7 bases match TRBD1. Germline V gene data show CDR1 as SGHRS and CDR2 as YFSETQ. This CDR3 has 15 residues. With V trimmed by 0 bases and J by 2 bases, 4 bases remained unmatched. Using reference TRBV5-1 and TRBJ1-2 for the parts outside the CDR3, the full variable domain is KAGVTQTPRYLIKTRGQQVTLSCSPISGHRSVSWYQQTPGQGLQFLFEYFSETQRNKGNFPGRFSGRQFSNSRSEMNVSTLELGDSALYLCASSLGGTENYGYTFGSGTRLTVV.

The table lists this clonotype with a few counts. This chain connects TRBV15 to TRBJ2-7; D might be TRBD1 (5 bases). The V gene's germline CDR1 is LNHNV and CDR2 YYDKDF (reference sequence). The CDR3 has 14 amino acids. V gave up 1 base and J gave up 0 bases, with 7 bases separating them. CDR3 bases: TGTGCCACCAGCAGAGGTGACAGCTCCTACGAGCAGTACTTC. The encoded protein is CATSRGDSSYEQYF.

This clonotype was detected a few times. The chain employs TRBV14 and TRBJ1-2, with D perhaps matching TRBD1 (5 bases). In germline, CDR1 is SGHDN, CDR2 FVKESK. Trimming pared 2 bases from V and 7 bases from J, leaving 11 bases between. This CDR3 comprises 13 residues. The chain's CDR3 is CASSQFSRGGYTF. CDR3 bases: TGTGCCAGCAGCCAATTTTCTAGGGGTGGCTACACCTTC.

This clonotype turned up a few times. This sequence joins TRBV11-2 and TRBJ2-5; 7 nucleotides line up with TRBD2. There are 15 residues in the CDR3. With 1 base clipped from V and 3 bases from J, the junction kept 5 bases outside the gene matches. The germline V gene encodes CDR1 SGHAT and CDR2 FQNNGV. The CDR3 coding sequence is TGTGCCAGCAGCTTAGGGGCTAGCGGTAAAGAGACCCAGTACTTC. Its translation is CASSLGASGKETQYF.

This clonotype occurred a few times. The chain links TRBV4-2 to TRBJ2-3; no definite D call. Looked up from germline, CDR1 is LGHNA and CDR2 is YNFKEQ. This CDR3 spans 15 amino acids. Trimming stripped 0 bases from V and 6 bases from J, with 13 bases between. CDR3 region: CASSQDLTGRDTQYF. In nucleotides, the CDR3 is TGTGCCAGCAGCCAAGATCTGACGGGTAGGGATACGCAGTATTTT.

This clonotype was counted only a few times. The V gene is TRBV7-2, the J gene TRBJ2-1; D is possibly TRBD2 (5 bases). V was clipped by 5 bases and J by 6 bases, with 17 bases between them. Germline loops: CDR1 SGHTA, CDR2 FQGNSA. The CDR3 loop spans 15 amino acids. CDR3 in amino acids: CASSQDGGFLNEQFF. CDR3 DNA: TGTGCCAGCAGCCAGGACGGCGGGTTCCTCAATGAGCAGTTCTTC.